Shown below are 2 T cell receptor beta chains from a single sample sequenced in a study of cytomegalovirus exposure and HLA in healthy donors. 13 Jbeta primers and 60 Vbeta primers were used for the PCR. The data were produced by immunoSEQ multiplex PCR, yet TCRdb's version contains in-frame clones alone and is incomplete. The table shows about 240,000 clones, with 82% occurring only once. Specimen: PBMCs. These receptors came from a middle-aged woman in good health and CMV-seropositive.

The chain recombines TRBV7-9 with TRBJ1-5; possibly TRBD1 for D (5 bases). This CDR3 has 16 amino acids. V was cut by 4 bases and J by 0 bases, with 13 bases left in between. The germline V gene encodes CDR1 SEHNR and CDR2 FQNEAQ (reference sequence). The CDR3 DNA follows: TGTGCCAGCAGCTCAAGCCAGGGAAGTAGCAATCAGCCCCAGCATTTT. Residues: CASSSSQGSSNQPQHF.

This chain links TRBV10-2 with TRBJ1-5; tentative D call: TRBD1 (6 bases). Germline CDR1 and CDR2: WSHSY and SAAADI. The V end lost 6 bases, the J end lost 7 bases, and 13 bases lay between the germline ends. The CDR3 extends over 13 amino acids. The CDR3 spells CASSEQGRQPQHF. CDR3 DNA sequence: TGCGCCAGCAGCGAACAGGGCAGGCAGCCCCAGCATTTT.